This T cell receptor beta chain was observed in a study of blood T cell repertoires in COVID-19. In the study overall: The origin of the acute and convalescent COVID-19 samples was the United States, Italy and Spain. Sources were T cells, B-cell-depleted T cells, or PBMCs; the material itself was cDNA or gDNA.

Self-reported history from a screening survey and questionnaire set each donor's cohort. Recovered Cohort 3 donors showed two negative PCRs, clearance, or symptom resolution. Some clones are missing from TCRdb's copy, which holds only in-frame ones; the method was immunoSEQ multiplex PCR. The table includes about 170,000 clones, around four fifths detected once. V lost 8 bases to trimming and J lost 4 bases, with 14 bases between them. The CDR3 length is 13 residues. Per germline, CDR1 MDHEN and CDR2 SYDVKM. This clone appeared a few times. The chain carries TRBV28 and TRBJ1-1, with a weak D call TRBD1 (6 bases). The sequence was obtained from a woman between 50 and 59 years old who had recovered from COVID-19. The sequenced sample consisted of PBMCs or T cells enriched from blood (not recorded which). The CDR3 bases are TGTGCCAGCGGGGGGGGGCAGGTCACTGAAGCTTTCTTT. It translates to CASGGGQVTEAFF.